This T cell receptor beta chain appears in the sequencing data of a study of PD-1 blockade in classical Hodgkin lymphoma. Study outcomes and limitations: The diversity seen at baseline in complete responders resembled that of newly diagnosed patients. Patients starting nivolumab less than 1 year after ASCT had lower diversity and were excluded from later analyses.

Repertoires were generated with immunoSEQ multiplex PCR, while TCRdb's copy carries only in-frame clones and drops some. The sample has almost 85,000 clones; roughly nine tenths are singletons. As regards this clone: Its specificity is not known.

V was pared by 2 bases and J by 5 bases, with 3 bases of the junction left unmatched. CDR3 length equals 14 residues. Germline-derived CDR1 and CDR2 are MDHEN and SYDVKM. Each and every patient relapsed after autologous stem cell transplantation, and patients got differing brentuximab vedotin exposure. The receptor was derived from a human donor with classical Hodgkin lymphoma. The sample was peripheral blood mononuclear cells (PBMCs), taken at baseline. The chain recombines TRBV28 with TRBJ1-2; 9 bases are shared with TRBD1. CDR3 DNA sequence: TGTGCCAGCAGTTTAACAGACAGGGGGTATGGCTACACCTTC. Its translation is CASSLTDRGYGYTF.